Following are 28 T cell receptor beta chains from one sample sequenced in a study of T cell changes during pregnancy in multiple sclerosis. Produced via immunoSEQ multiplex PCR; TCRdb's table is partial and in-frame only. This sample has around 40,000 clones, with roughly 89% found just once. The sequences come from CD4+ T cells from peripheral blood mononuclear cells, collected in the first trimester of pregnancy. These receptors all stem from a female donor with multiple sclerosis, enrolled in a pregnancy study.

The chain has TRBV28 and TRBJ1-1; weak D call: TRBD1 (6 bases). Per germline, CDR1 MDHEN and CDR2 SYDVKM. Trimming took off 6 bases at V and 3 bases at J, with 17 bases between the two ends. The CDR3 totals 15 residues. The CDR3 region is CASRGSRGRYTEAFF. CDR3 DNA sequence: TGTGCCAGCAGAGGTTCCAGGGGTAGATACACTGAAGCTTTCTTT.

This CDR3 is CASSNPGLTYEQYF. For the CDR3, the DNA is TGTGCCAGCAGTAATCCGGGACTTACCTACGAGCAGTACTTC. The chain has TRBV28 and TRBJ2-5, with D possibly matching TRBD2 (6 bases). Judging by the DNA end, TRBJ2-7 fits better; the J call may be wrong. Germline V gene data show CDR1 as MDHEN and CDR2 as SYDVKM. The CDR3 spans 14 residues.

The chain employs TRBV11-2 and TRBJ1-1; TRBD1 aligns across 9 bases. Germline V CDR1 and CDR2: SGHAT, FQNNGV. Trimming removed 4 bases from V and 4 bases from J; junction bases left unmatched: 7. There are 15 residues in the CDR3. The CDR3 is CASSSFRDRVTEAFF. In nucleotides, the CDR3 is TGTGCCAGCAGCTCCTTCCGGGACAGGGTCACTGAAGCTTTCTTT. Looking up the rest from reference TRBV11-2 and TRBJ1-1 gives the full variable domain: EAGVAQSPRYKIIEKRQSVAFWCNPISGHATLYWYQQILGQGPKLLIQFQNNGVVDDSQLPKDRFSAERLKGVDSTLKIQPAKLEDSAVYLCASSSFRDRVTEAFFGQGTRLTVV.

This clone has only one observation. The chain couples TRBV19 to TRBJ2-1, with 14 bases identical to TRBD2. V lost 4 bases to trimming and J lost 0 bases; unmatched junction nucleotides: 2. The CDR3 has 17 amino acids. The germline V gene has CDR1 LNHDA and CDR2 SQIVND (reference sequence). The CDR3 nucleotides read TGTGCCAGTAGTACCGGGACTAGCGGGAGCTCCTACAATGAGCAGTTCTTC. Protein: CASSTGTSGSSYNEQFF.

This sequence joins TRBV25-1 and TRBJ1-2; tentatively, D is TRBD1 (6 bases). V lost 2 bases and J lost 4, with 8 bases in between. Germline CDR1 MGHDK, CDR2 SYGVNS. This CDR3 region has 13 residues. CDR3 protein: CASSEQGSYGYTF. In nucleotides, the CDR3 is TGTGCCAGCAGTGAACAGGGGAGCTATGGCTACACCTTC.

The gene calls are TRBV7-9 and TRBJ2-2; 7 bases map to TRBD1. Germline CDR1 is SEHNR and CDR2 is FQNEAQ (reference sequence). After removal of 3 bases from V and 4 bases from J, the junction contained 8 bases not matched to a gene. The CDR3 totals 16 residues. The CDR3 nucleotides read TGTGCCAGCAGCTTTACTTCACAGGGGCCCACCGGGGAGCTGTTTTTT. Translated, it gives CASSFTSQGPTGELFF.

In its sample, this clone was seen once. V usage is TRBV5-3 and J usage is TRBJ1-3; 10 bases match TRBD1. TRBV5-3 is treated as an ORF (open reading frame) with a function not yet certain. This CDR3 spans 22 amino acids. Trimming at V came to 3 bases and at J to 4 bases, leaving 25 bases not matched to a gene. Here the CDR3 reads CARSSKDLGQGENGYYGNTIYF. In DNA form, the CDR3 reads TGTGCCAGAAGCTCTAAAGACCTCGGACAGGGGGAAAATGGATACTACGGAAACACCATATATTTT.

V gene TRBV7-2 combines with J gene TRBJ2-3, with 12 bases that match TRBD2. Germline-derived CDR1 and CDR2 are SGHTA and FQGNSA. The J segment lost 4 bases and the V segment lost 3 bases, leaving 8 bases of the junction unmatched. This CDR3 contains 17 residues. CDR3 sequence: CASSLQSSGRAADTQYF. CDR3 coding DNA: TGTGCCAGCAGCTTGCAATCTAGCGGGAGGGCAGCAGATACGCAGTATTTT.

The chain employs TRBV9 and TRBJ2-3; possibly TRBD2 for D (5 bases). Germline CDR1 SGDLS, CDR2 YYNGEE. V was trimmed by 0 bases and J by 2 bases, leaving 13 bases between them. This CDR3 is built from 16 residues. CDR3 loop: CASSVAHGGITDTQYF. The CDR3 nucleotides are TGTGCCAGCAGCGTAGCTCATGGAGGAATCACAGATACGCAGTATTTT.

The J gene is TRBJ1-2, the V gene TRBV6-1; possible D gene TRBD1, 5 bases. This CDR3 spans 13 amino acids. Trimming shortened V by 3 bases and J by 3 bases, and 8 bases separated the two germline ends. The germline V gene encodes CDR1 MNHNS and CDR2 SASEGT. Here the CDR3 reads CASSEGGDYGYTF. In DNA, the CDR3 is TGTGCCAGCAGTGAGGGAGGGGACTATGGCTACACCTTC.

The genes are TRBV7-8 and TRBJ2-5; TRBD2 matches at 13 bases. The CDR3 runs 17 residues. The germline V gene has CDR1 SGHVS and CDR2 FQNEAQ. Losses at the gene ends were 5 bases for V and 0 bases for J; bases not matched to a gene: 6. CDR3 in amino acids: CASSPVTSGGYQETQYF. The DNA of the CDR3 is TGTGCCAGCAGCCCAGTGACTAGCGGGGGGTACCAAGAGACCCAGTACTTC.

The CDR3 reads CAWSRPARMNTEAFF. The CDR3 DNA sequence: TGTGCCTGGAGTAGGCCAGCTAGAATGAACACTGAAGCTTTCTTT. V usage is TRBV30 and J usage is TRBJ1-1; D ambiguous. Trimming pared 2 bases from V and 0 bases from J, leaving 13 bases between. Germline-derived CDR1 and CDR2 are GTSNPN and SVGIG (reference sequence). This CDR3 comprises 15 residues.

J is TRBJ2-1 and V is TRBV28; 13 nucleotides line up with TRBD2. The CDR3 sequence is 17 residues long. The V gene end was trimmed by 5 bases and the J gene end by 4 bases; junction bases not matched to a gene: 8. CDR1 and CDR2 (germline): MDHEN, SYDVKM. The DNA for the CDR3 is TGTGCCAGCAGTCCATCTGGGACTAGCGGGACATACAATGAGCAGTTCTTC. Its protein is CASSPSGTSGTYNEQFF.

V usage is TRBV6-5 and J usage is TRBJ2-2; possible D gene TRBD1, 6 bases. The V end was cut by 6 bases, the J end by 6 bases, with 14 bases between. This CDR3 is built from 14 residues. Germline V gene sequence: CDR1 MNHEY, CDR2 SVGAGI. The CDR3 loop is CASSLRGGAGELFF. The CDR3 nucleotides read TGTGCCAGCAGCCTCAGGGGTGGGGCCGGGGAGCTGTTTTTT.

This clone was recorded once. The rearrangement links TRBV18 to TRBJ2-5, with 9 bases identical to TRBD2. In germline, CDR1 is KGHSH, CDR2 LQKENI. Unmatched junction bases numbered 6, after V lost 5 bases and J lost 2 bases. The CDR3 has 15 residues. In DNA, the CDR3 is TGTGCCAGCTCAGCCCGACTAGCGGTACAAGAGACCCAGTACTTC. Translating it yields CASSARLAVQETQYF.

The rearrangement uses TRBV5-6 and TRBJ2-5; D is possibly TRBD2 (7 bases). V was clipped by 1 base and J by 3 bases, with 16 bases between them. From germline, CDR1 is SGHDT and CDR2 YYEEEE. The CDR3 contains 16 residues. The CDR3 is CASSLSRERGEETQYF. The CDR3 region has the DNA TGTGCCAGCAGCTTGTCGCGGGAGAGGGGGGAAGAGACCCAGTACTTC.

A note on this clone: The junction differs from germline at one of its ends, possibly a read error. The chain employs TRBV7-8 and TRBJ2-7; tentative D call: TRBD1 (7 bases). This CDR3 spans 13 amino acids. Germline-derived CDR1 and CDR2 are SGHVS and FQNEAQ. The CDR3 DNA follows: TGTGCCAGCAGCTTAGGGGGGGCCGGGACAGCTTCCTTC. Translation gives CASSLGGAGTASF.

V gene TRBV2 combines with J gene TRBJ1-3; D gene uncertain. With 5 bases removed from V and 4 bases from J, the gap between germline ends came to 12 bases. Germline values: CDR1 SNHLY, CDR2 FYNNEI. This CDR3 contains 14 residues. CDR3 region: CASSLTAVGNTIYF. The DNA of the CDR3 is TGTGCCAGCAGTTTAACGGCGGTCGGAAACACCATATATTTT.

The chain has TRBV7-2 and TRBJ2-1; TRBD2 matches at 10 bases. From germline, CDR1 is SGHTA and CDR2 FQGNSA. The CDR3 covers 16 residues. With 0 bases clipped from V and 7 bases from J, the junction kept 6 bases outside the gene matches. The DNA for the CDR3 is TGTGCCAGCAGCTTAGCGCCAACTAGCGGGAAGAATGAGCAGTTCTTC. Translated, it gives CASSLAPTSGKNEQFF.

This chain uses TRBV7-9 with TRBJ2-7; 7 bases align to TRBD2. The CDR3 is 15 residues long. Germline CDR1 reads SEHNR; CDR2 reads FQNEAQ (reference sequence). After removal of 5 bases from V and 3 bases from J, the junction contained 10 bases not matched to a gene. CDR3 sequence (DNA): TGTGCCAGCAGCAAAGTATCAGCGGGGTTCTACGAGCAGTACTTC. Amino acids: CASSKVSAGFYEQYF.

The count of this clone is one. This chain connects TRBV10-3 to TRBJ2-3; the D gene is possibly TRBD2 (6 bases). The CDR3 spans 17 residues. Trimming left V 0 bases short and J 2 bases short, with 15 bases between. Per the germline V gene, CDR1 is ENHRY and CDR2 is SYGVKD. The CDR3 nucleotides are TGTGCCATCAGTGAGTCTCGGGAGACGAGCTACACAGATACGCAGTATTTT. Its translation: CAISESRETSYTDTQYF.

This clone was counted a few times. The genes are TRBV6-6 and TRBJ1-1; 7 nucleotides agree with TRBD1. Germline values: CDR1 MNHNY, CDR2 SVGAGI (reference sequence). The CDR3 is 13 amino acids. V was pared by 7 bases and J by 0 bases, with 2 bases of the junction left unmatched. The CDR3, as DNA: TGTGCCAGCATAGGGGGCATGAACACTGAAGCTTTCTTT. It specifies CASIGGMNTEAFF.

The V call is TRBV30, the J call TRBJ2-3; TRBD2 matches at 7 bases. Germline V gene sequence: CDR1 GTSNPN, CDR2 SVGIG (reference sequence). The V gene end was trimmed by 5 bases and the J gene end by 5 bases; junction bases not matched to a gene: 10. The CDR3 extends over 14 amino acids. CDR3 in DNA: TGTGCCTGGGGAGGGCGGGAGTGGGGAGATACGCAGTATTTT. This encodes CAWGGREWGDTQYF.

The rearrangement uses TRBV29-1 and TRBJ1-5; 8 nucleotides align to TRBD1. In germline, CDR1 is SQVTM, CDR2 ANQGSEA. J was trimmed by 9 bases and V by 6 bases; bases with no gene match: 10. This CDR3 is 13 amino acids long. The CDR3 region has the DNA TGCAGCGTCGGGCCTGGAGGACAGGGGCCCCAGCATTTT. Amino acid sequence: CSVGPGGQGPQHF.

The V and J genes are TRBV5-1 and TRBJ1-1; maybe TRBD1 (5 bases). Germline values: CDR1 SGHRS, CDR2 YFSETQ. V was cut by 4 bases and J by 4 bases, with 14 bases left in between. The CDR3 has 14 residues. CDR3 DNA sequence: TGCGCCAGCAGCCGGGGGACTATGCCCACTGAAGCTTTCTTT. It codes for CASSRGTMPTEAFF.

The chain combines TRBV6-5 with TRBJ2-1; D not certain. The CDR3 has 12 amino acids. V was shortened by 2 bases and J by 7 bases, with 6 bases between the two germline ends. Per the germline V gene, CDR1 is MNHEY and CDR2 is SVGAGI. The CDR3 DNA follows: TGTGCCAGCAGTTACCTCGGGAATGAGCAGTTCTTC. This encodes CASSYLGNEQFF.

The chain couples TRBV4-3 to TRBJ2-3; no reliable D call. V was cut by 0 bases and J by 4 bases, with 14 bases left in between. The CDR3 spans 16 residues. CDR1 LGHNA and CDR2 YSLEER come from the germline V gene. The CDR3 DNA reads as TGCGCCAGCAGCCAAGATATAGCTATCGCCGCAGATACGCAGTATTTT. Translation: CASSQDIAIAADTQYF.

J is TRBJ1-1 and V is TRBV7-9, with D hard to call. Trimming took 2 bases from V and 4 from J, leaving 8 bases between them. The germline V gene encodes CDR1 SEHNR and CDR2 FQNEAQ (reference sequence). The CDR3 extends over 13 amino acids. As DNA, the CDR3 is TGTGCCAGCAGCTTACCCGTTCCCACTGAAGCTTTCTTT. Its translation: CASSLPVPTEAFF. The variable domain in full, with the rest retrieved from reference TRBV7-9 and TRBJ1-1, is DTGVSQNPRHKITKRGQNVTFRCDPISEHNRLYWYRQTLGQGPEFLTYFQNEAQLEKSRLLSDRFSAERPKGSFSTLEIQRTEQGDSAMYLCASSLPVPTEAFFGQGTRLTVV.